This entry lists 27 T cell receptor beta chains sequenced from one sample in a study of long-term antiretroviral therapy in people with HIV. Researchers ran immunoSEQ v3.0 at survey level. The data were produced by immunoSEQ multiplex PCR, yet TCRdb's version contains in-frame clones alone and is incomplete. The sample lists tens of thousands of clones; roughly 90% were seen once. This material consisted of unsorted PBMCs, taken around 5 years after starting antiretroviral therapy. These receptors were taken from a woman aged 40 to 50 with HIV.

The chain couples TRBV15 to TRBJ1-2; 7 bases map to TRBD1. There are 14 residues in the CDR3. The V segment lost 0 bases and the J segment 8 bases; nucleotides outside the gene matches: 6. Germline values: CDR1 LNHNV, CDR2 YYDKDF (reference sequence). The CDR3 DNA follows: TGTGCCACCAGCAGAGATAAGGGGGCATACGGCTACACCTTC. Its translation is CATSRDKGAYGYTF.

J is TRBJ1-3 and V is TRBV6-6; D perhaps matches TRBD1 (5 bases). This CDR3 has 16 amino acids. Germline V gene lookup returns CDR1 MNHNY and CDR2 SVGAGI (reference sequence). Trimming stripped 2 bases from V and 3 bases from J, with 14 bases between. This CDR3 is CASSYGRGGYGNTIYF. The DNA of the CDR3 is TGTGCCAGCAGTTACGGCCGTGGGGGGTATGGAAACACCATATATTTT.

The rearrangement links TRBV6-5 to TRBJ1-2; D is perhaps TRBD1 (6 bases). This CDR3 is built from 13 residues. Trimming shortened V by 6 bases and J by 2 bases, and 10 bases separated the two germline ends. Germline loops: CDR1 MNHEY, CDR2 SVGAGI. The CDR3 coding sequence is TGTGCCAGCAGCCAAGGACAGAACTATGGCTACACCTTC. Its protein product is CASSQGQNYGYTF.

The rearrangement uses TRBV27 and TRBJ2-2; TRBD2 matches at 7 bases. The junction had 4 bases not matched to a gene; V was cut back by 6 bases and J by 0 bases. CDR3 length: 15 amino acids. In germline, CDR1 is MNHEY, CDR2 SMNVEV (reference sequence). The CDR3 DNA sequence: TGTGCCAGCAGCCCTAGCGGCCCGAACACCGGGGAGCTGTTTTTT. This sequence encodes CASSPSGPNTGELFF.

The rearrangement links TRBV5-6 to TRBJ1-2; a weak D match, TRBD1 (6 bases). The germline V gene has CDR1 SGHDT and CDR2 YYEEEE. This CDR3 is built from 13 residues. V dropped 4 bases and J dropped 3 bases, with 10 bases sitting between them. CDR3 loop: CASSPGQYYGYTF. In DNA, the CDR3 is TGTGCCAGCAGCCCCGGACAGTACTATGGCTACACCTTC.

V usage is TRBV2 and J usage is TRBJ1-3, with TRBD1 as a possible D gene (5 bases). This CDR3 contains 13 residues. Germline assignment: CDR1 SNHLY and CDR2 FYNNEI. V was clipped by 3 bases and J by 9 bases, with 12 bases between them. CDR3 nucleotide sequence: TGTGCCAGCAGTGAGTTCAGGGAGGGCACCATATATTTT. Translating it yields CASSEFREGTIYF.

The rearrangement links TRBV14 to TRBJ1-1; possible D gene TRBD1, 6 bases. V was shortened by 0 bases and J by 4 bases, with 12 bases between the two germline ends. CDR1 is SGHDN, CDR2 FVKESK, per germline. This CDR3 has 15 residues. The CDR3 DNA reads TGTGCCAGCAGCCAAGAGATGCGGGGGCTCACTGAAGCTTTCTTT. As protein: CASSQEMRGLTEAFF.

The chain couples TRBV9 to TRBJ2-2; 12 bases are shared with TRBD2. The CDR3 loop spans 17 amino acids. The V and J ends lost 4 bases and 4 bases, in that order; junction bases with no gene match: 8. Germline V gene sequence: CDR1 SGDLS, CDR2 YYNGEE. DNA of the CDR3: TGTGCCAGCAGCTCCCGGGGACTAGCGGGCGGCACCGGGGAGCTGTTTTTT. Translating gives CASSSRGLAGGTGELFF.

The V gene is TRBV6-6, the J gene TRBJ1-1; TRBD1 is a possible D gene (5 bases). The CDR3 runs 12 residues. Germline CDR1 reads MNHNY; CDR2 reads SVGAGI (reference sequence). V shed 5 bases and J shed 5 bases, with 9 bases lying between them. The CDR3 coding sequence is TGTGCCAGCAGTACAGGCAGGACTGAAGCTTTCTTT. Its translation: CASSTGRTEAFF.

The V call is TRBV29-1, the J call TRBJ2-7; D is perhaps TRBD1 (6 bases). There are 12 residues in the CDR3. V was clipped by 5 bases and J by 0 bases, with 8 bases between them. Germline V gene lookup returns CDR1 SQVTM and CDR2 ANQGSEA. CDR3 sequence reads: CSVSDSSYEQYF. In DNA form, the CDR3 reads TGCAGCGTTTCGGACAGCTCCTACGAGCAGTACTTC.

The chain links TRBV7-9 to TRBJ2-7; TRBD1 matches 10 bases. The CDR3 has 15 residues. Germline CDR1 is SEHNR and CDR2 is FQNEAQ (reference sequence). V trimming: 4 bases; J trimming: 5 bases; junction bases outside the gene matches: 8. The CDR3 DNA reads TGTGCCAGCAGCTCGCCGGGACAGGGGCTCCACGAGCAGTACTTC. Translated: CASSSPGQGLHEQYF.

The CDR3 reads CASSESLGQGTDTQYF. DNA for the CDR3: TGCGCCAGCAGTGAGTCGTTGGGACAGGGGACAGATACGCAGTATTTT. This chain links TRBV10-1 with TRBJ2-3; 10 nucleotides agree with TRBD1. Trimming at V came to 0 bases and at J to 3 bases, leaving 3 bases not matched to a gene. The CDR3 length is 16 residues. CDR1 is WNHNN, CDR2 SYGVQD, per germline (reference sequence).

In DNA form, the CDR3 reads TGTGCCAGCAGGTGGGACTTGAACACTGAAGCTTTCTTT. Translated: CASRWDLNTEAFF. The rearrangement uses TRBV27 and TRBJ1-1; TRBD1 is a possible D gene (5 bases). The CDR3 is made up of 13 amino acids. Looked up from germline, CDR1 is MNHEY and CDR2 is SMNVEV (reference sequence). The germline V and J ends were trimmed by 6 bases and 0 bases, with 8 bases remaining between them.

V usage is TRBV6-1 and J usage is TRBJ2-1; unclear D gene. The germline CDR1 and CDR2 sequences are MNHNS and SASEGT. Deletions cut 5 bases from V and 8 bases from J, with 10 bases between. The CDR3 covers 12 residues. The CDR3 DNA reads as TGTGCCAGCAGTTATCACAGCTATGAGCAGTTCTTC. Protein sequence: CASSYHSYEQFF.

The rearrangement links TRBV2 to TRBJ1-2; D gene unclear. This CDR3 is built from 12 residues. V was shortened by 4 bases and J by 3 bases, with 6 bases between the two germline ends. Germline V gives CDR1 SNHLY, CDR2 FYNNEI. The CDR3 DNA sequence: TGTGCCAGCAGTGGTGAGGACTATGGCTACACCTTC. Translated: CASSGEDYGYTF. The full variable domain, its missing parts supplied by reference TRBV2 and TRBJ1-2, is EPEVTQTPSHQVTQMGQEVILRCVPISNHLYFYWYRQILGQKVEFLVSFYNNEISEKSEIFDDQFSVERPDGSNFTLKIRSTKLEDSAMYFCASSGEDYGYTFGSGTRLTVV.

This chain links TRBV11-2 with TRBJ2-7, with D possibly called TRBD1 or TRBD2 (6 bases each). With 0 bases removed from V and 4 bases from J, the gap between germline ends came to 16 bases. The CDR3 totals 16 residues. Looked up from germline, CDR1 is SGHAT and CDR2 is FQNNGV. CDR3 in amino acids: CASSLESSGGGYEQYF. Written as DNA, the CDR3 is TGTGCCAGCAGCTTAGAATCATCCGGGGGCGGGTACGAGCAGTACTTC.

V gene TRBV6-1 combines with J gene TRBJ1-5, with D perhaps TRBD1 (5 bases). V lost 6 bases and J lost 1, with 10 bases in between. The CDR3 has 14 amino acids. CDR1 MNHNS and CDR2 SASEGT come from the germline V gene. This chain's CDR3 is CASRGTVSNQPQHF. In DNA form, the CDR3 reads TGTGCCAGCAGGGGGACTGTAAGCAATCAGCCCCAGCATTTT.

In its sample, this clone was seen a few times. The V and J genes are TRBV6-1 and TRBJ2-7; D ambiguous. V dropped 6 bases and J dropped 3 bases, with 12 bases sitting between them. The CDR3 runs 13 residues. The germline gives CDR1 MNHNS, CDR2 SASEGT. In DNA form, the CDR3 reads TGTGCCAGCAGCGAGTACCCCGTCTACGAGCAGTACTTC. Encoded protein: CASSEYPVYEQYF.

The chain employs TRBV2 and TRBJ1-4; possibly TRBD1 for D (5 bases). Germline-derived CDR1 and CDR2 are SNHLY and FYNNEI. V lost 6 bases to trimming and J lost 0 bases, with 11 bases between them. The length of the CDR3 is 15 residues. CDR3 DNA sequence: TGTGCCAGCAGGGGGCTTGGAGCAACTAATGAAAAACTGTTTTTT. Translation gives CASRGLGATNEKLFF.

The genes are TRBV2 and TRBJ2-3; the D gene is possibly TRBD2 (7 bases). This CDR3 contains 15 residues. The germline V gene has CDR1 SNHLY and CDR2 FYNNEI. The V end lost 2 bases, the J end lost 6 bases, and 15 bases lay between the germline ends. The DNA for the CDR3 is TGTGCCAGCAGTGAATTGCGGGGGCTTCTCGATACGCAGTATTTT. This sequence encodes CASSELRGLLDTQYF.

The rearrangement links TRBV10-3 to TRBJ2-7; 7 nucleotides align to TRBD2. The junction had 4 bases not matched to a gene; V was cut back by 2 bases and J by 0 bases. The CDR3 spans 15 residues. In germline, CDR1 is ENHRY, CDR2 SYGVKD. CDR3 loop: CAISEPAGSSYEQYF. In DNA form, the CDR3 reads TGTGCCATCAGTGAGCCAGCGGGGAGCTCCTACGAGCAGTACTTC.

V gene TRBV2 combines with J gene TRBJ2-5, with D perhaps given as TRBD1 or TRBD2 (5 bases each). Germline V gene lookup returns CDR1 SNHLY and CDR2 FYNNEI. V was shortened by 1 base and J by 0 bases, with 9 bases between the two germline ends. This CDR3 region has 15 residues. In DNA form, the CDR3 reads TGTGCCAGCAGTGAAGGGGGGACGTACCAAGAGACCCAGTACTTC. Protein sequence: CASSEGGTYQETQYF.

This chain uses TRBV4-1 with TRBJ2-1, with D perhaps matching TRBD2 (6 bases). Germline loops: CDR1 MGHRA, CDR2 YSYEKL. This CDR3 contains 15 residues. V lost 0 bases and J 4 bases, leaving 10 bases between the germline ends. The CDR3 is CASSQDWGDYNEQFF. The DNA of the CDR3 is TGCGCCAGCAGCCAAGATTGGGGGGATTACAATGAGCAGTTCTTC.

V is TRBV6-5 and J is TRBJ1-4; D is unclear. Trimming pared 0 bases from V and 11 bases from J, leaving 16 bases between. Germline values: CDR1 MNHEY, CDR2 SVGAGI. The CDR3 is 15 residues long. The DNA of the CDR3 is TGTGCCAGCAGTTACTCAGCCCGGGATCCGAACAAACTGTTTTTT. Translation: CASSYSARDPNKLFF.

The chain uses TRBV11-2 and TRBJ2-7; 9 nucleotides agree with TRBD1. The V gene's germline CDR1 is SGHAT and CDR2 FQNNGV. The junction had 7 bases not matched to a gene; V was cut back by 5 bases and J by 2 bases. This CDR3 is built from 15 residues. CDR3 bases: TGTGCCAGCAGCGTCGACAGGGGGGGACCCTACGAGCAGTACTTC. Translating gives CASSVDRGGPYEQYF.

The CDR3 loop reads CASSSQGQGVYGYTF. The CDR3 nucleotides read TGTGCCAGCAGCTCGCAGGGACAGGGCGTCTATGGCTACACCTTC. This chain connects TRBV5-6 to TRBJ1-2; 9 nucleotides align to TRBD1. V was pared by 3 bases and J by 4 bases, with 7 bases of the junction left unmatched. Germline CDR1 reads SGHDT; CDR2 reads YYEEEE. This CDR3 has 15 residues. Drawing the rest from reference TRBV5-6 and TRBJ1-2, the complete variable domain is DAGVTQSPTHLIKTRGQQVTLRCSPKSGHDTVSWYQQALGQGPQFIFQYYEEEERQRGNFPDRFSGHQFPNYSSELNVNALLLGDSALYLCASSSQGQGVYGYTFGSGTRLTVV.

V usage is TRBV7-9 and J usage is TRBJ1-3; unclear D gene. This CDR3 comprises 13 residues. Trimming took off 6 bases at V and 6 bases at J, with 12 bases between the two ends. Germline V gives CDR1 SEHNR, CDR2 FQNEAQ (reference sequence). The DNA for the CDR3 is TGTGCCAGCAGTCCAGACATGATAAACACCATATATTTT. Translation: CASSPDMINTIYF.